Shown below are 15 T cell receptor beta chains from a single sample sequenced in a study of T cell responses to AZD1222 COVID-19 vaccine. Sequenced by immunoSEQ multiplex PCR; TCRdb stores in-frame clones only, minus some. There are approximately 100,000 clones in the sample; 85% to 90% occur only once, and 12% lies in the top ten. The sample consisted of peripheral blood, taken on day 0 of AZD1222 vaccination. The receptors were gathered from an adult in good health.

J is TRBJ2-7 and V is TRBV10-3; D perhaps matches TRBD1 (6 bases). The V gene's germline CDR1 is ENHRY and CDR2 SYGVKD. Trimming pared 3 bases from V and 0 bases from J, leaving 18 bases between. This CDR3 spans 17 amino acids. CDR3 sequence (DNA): TGTGCCATCAGTGAACTTACAGGGACCCGGAGCTCCTACGAGCAGTACTTC. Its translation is CAISELTGTRSSYEQYF.

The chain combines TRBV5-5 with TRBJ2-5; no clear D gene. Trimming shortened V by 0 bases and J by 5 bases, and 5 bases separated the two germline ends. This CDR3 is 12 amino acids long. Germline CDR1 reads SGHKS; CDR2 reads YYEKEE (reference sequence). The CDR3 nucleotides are TGTGCCAGCAGCTTGGTACAGGAGACCCAGTACTTC. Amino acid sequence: CASSLVQETQYF.

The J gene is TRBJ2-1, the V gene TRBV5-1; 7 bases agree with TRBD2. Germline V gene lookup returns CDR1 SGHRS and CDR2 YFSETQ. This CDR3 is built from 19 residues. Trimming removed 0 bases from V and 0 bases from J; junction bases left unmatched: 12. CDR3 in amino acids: CASSLEGREALPSYNEQFF. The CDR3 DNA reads TGCGCCAGCAGCTTGGAAGGTCGGGAGGCCCTCCCCTCCTACAATGAGCAGTTCTTC.

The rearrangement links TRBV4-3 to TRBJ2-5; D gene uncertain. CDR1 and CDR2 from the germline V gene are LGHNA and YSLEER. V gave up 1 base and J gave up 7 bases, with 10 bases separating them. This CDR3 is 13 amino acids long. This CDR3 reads CASSQAWSGTQYF. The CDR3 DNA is TGCGCCAGCAGCCAAGCGTGGTCGGGGACCCAGTACTTC.

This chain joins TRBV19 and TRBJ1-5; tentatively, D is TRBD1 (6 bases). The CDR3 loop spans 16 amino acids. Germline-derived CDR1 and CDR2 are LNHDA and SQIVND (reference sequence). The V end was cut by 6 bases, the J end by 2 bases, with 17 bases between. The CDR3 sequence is CASRAGGRGGNQPQHF. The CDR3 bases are TGTGCCAGTAGAGCGGGGGGCAGGGGAGGCAATCAGCCCCAGCATTTT.

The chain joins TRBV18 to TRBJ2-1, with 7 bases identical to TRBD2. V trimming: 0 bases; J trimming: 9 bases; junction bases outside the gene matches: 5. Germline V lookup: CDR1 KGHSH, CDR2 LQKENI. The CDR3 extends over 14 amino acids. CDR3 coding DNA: TGTGCCAGCTCACCACCAAGTAGCGGGTTTGAGCAGTTCTTC. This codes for CASSPPSSGFEQFF.

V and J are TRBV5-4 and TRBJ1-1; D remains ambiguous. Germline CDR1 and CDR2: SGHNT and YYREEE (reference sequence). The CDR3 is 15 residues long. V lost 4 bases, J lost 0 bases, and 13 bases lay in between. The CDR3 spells CASSLGWGMNTEAFF. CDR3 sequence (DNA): TGTGCCAGCAGCCTGGGCTGGGGTATGAACACTGAAGCTTTCTTT. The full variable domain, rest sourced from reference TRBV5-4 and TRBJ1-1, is ETGVTQSPTHLIKTRGQQVTLRCSSQSGHNTVSWYQQALGQGPQFIFQYYREEENGRGNFPPRFSGLQFPNYSSELNVNALELDDSALYLCASSLGWGMNTEAFFGQGTRLTVV.

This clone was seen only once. In nucleotides, the CDR3 is TGTGCCAGCAGATCTAACGGGAAAAACATTCAGTACTTC. It is translated as CASRSNGKNIQYF. The chain employs TRBV12-3 or TRBV12-4 and TRBJ2-4; unclear D gene. The V end lost 6 bases, the J end lost 4 bases, and 10 bases lay between the germline ends. This CDR3 spans 13 amino acids.

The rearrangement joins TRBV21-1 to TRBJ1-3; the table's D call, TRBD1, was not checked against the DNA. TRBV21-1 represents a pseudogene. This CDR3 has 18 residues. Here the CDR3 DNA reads TGTGCCAGCAGCAAGAGGACACCACCTCTTCGCCCTGGAAACACCATATATTTT. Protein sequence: CASSKRTPPLRPGNTIYF.

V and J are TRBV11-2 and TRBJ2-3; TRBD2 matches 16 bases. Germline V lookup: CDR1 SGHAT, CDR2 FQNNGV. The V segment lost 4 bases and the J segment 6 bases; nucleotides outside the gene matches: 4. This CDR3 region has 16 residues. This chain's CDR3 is CASSSGTSGGVDTQYF. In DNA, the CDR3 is TGTGCCAGCAGCTCAGGGACTAGCGGGGGGGTTGATACGCAGTATTTT.

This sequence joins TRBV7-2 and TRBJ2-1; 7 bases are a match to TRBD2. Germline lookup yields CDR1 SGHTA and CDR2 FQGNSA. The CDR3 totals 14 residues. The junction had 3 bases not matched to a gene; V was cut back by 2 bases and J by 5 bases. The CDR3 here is CASSLSGANNEQFF. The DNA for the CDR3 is TGTGCCAGCAGCTTAAGCGGGGCGAACAATGAGCAGTTCTTC.

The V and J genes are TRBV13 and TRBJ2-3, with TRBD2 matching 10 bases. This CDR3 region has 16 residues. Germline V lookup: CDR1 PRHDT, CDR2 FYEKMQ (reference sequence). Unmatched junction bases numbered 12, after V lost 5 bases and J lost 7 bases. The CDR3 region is CASSLKREGLKNTQYF. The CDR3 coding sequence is TGTGCCAGCAGCCTGAAGCGGGAGGGCCTGAAAAATACGCAGTATTTT. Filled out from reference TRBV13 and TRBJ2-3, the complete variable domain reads AAGVIQSPRHLIKEKRETATLKCYPIPRHDTVYWYQQGPGQDPQFLISFYEKMQSDKGSIPDRFSAQQFSDYHSELNMSSLELGDSALYFCASSLKREGLKNTQYFGPGTRLTVL.

The CDR3 loop is CSVPRSHDEQFF. DNA of the CDR3: TGCAGCGTCCCACGCAGCCACGATGAGCAGTTCTTC. The chain recombines TRBV29-1 with TRBJ2-1; no clear D gene. This CDR3 has 12 residues. Trimming took 6 bases from V and 8 from J, leaving 14 bases between them. Germline CDR1 reads SQVTM; CDR2 reads ANQGSEA.

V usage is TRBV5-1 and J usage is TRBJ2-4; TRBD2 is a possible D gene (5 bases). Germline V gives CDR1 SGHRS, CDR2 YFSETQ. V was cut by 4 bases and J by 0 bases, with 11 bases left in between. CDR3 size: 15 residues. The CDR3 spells CASSPGELAKNIQYF. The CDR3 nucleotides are TGCGCCAGCAGCCCCGGGGAATTAGCCAAAAACATTCAGTACTTC.

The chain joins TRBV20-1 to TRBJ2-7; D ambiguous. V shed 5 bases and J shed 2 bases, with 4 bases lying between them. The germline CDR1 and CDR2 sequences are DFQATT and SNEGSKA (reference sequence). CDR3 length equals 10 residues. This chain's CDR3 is CSAETYEQYF. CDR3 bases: TGCAGTGCTGAGACCTACGAGCAGTACTTC.